Listed below are T cell receptor beta chains from one sample, sequenced in a study of blood T cell repertoires in COVID-19. The assay was immunoSEQ multiplex PCR, and TCRdb's table has in-frame clones only and misses some. The sample lists over 200,000 clones; more than 85% were seen once. The sample taken for sequencing was peripheral blood. The origin of the receptors is a middle-aged man with active or convalescent COVID-19. Both conserved end residues are part of each CDR3. Fields, in order: V gene, J gene, clone size, D gene, CDR3 protein, CDR3 DNA. D genes are given only for firm matches. Only some rows state a clone size, as once, few, many or a class for expanded clones.

V gene: TRBV30; J gene: TRBJ2-7; clone size: -; D gene: -; CDR3 protein: CAWNPRRGTYEQYF; CDR3 DNA: TGTGCCTGGAATCCTAGACGGGGTACCTACGAGCAGTACTTC
V gene: TRBV27; J gene: TRBJ2-7; clone size: once; D gene: TRBD1; CDR3 protein: CASSLGQNYEQYF; CDR3 DNA: TGTGCCAGCAGTTTGGGACAGAACTACGAGCAGTACTTC
V gene: TRBV9; J gene: TRBJ1-1; clone size: -; D gene: TRBD1; CDR3 protein: CASSDGQGEYTEAFF; CDR3 DNA: TGTGCCAGCAGCGACGGACAGGGGGAATACACTGAAGCTTTCTTT
V gene: TRBV11-2; J gene: TRBJ1-3; clone size: once; D gene: -; CDR3 protein: CASSFAGTGNTIYF; CDR3 DNA: TGTGCCAGCAGCTTTGCGGGTACTGGAAACACCATATATTTT
V gene: TRBV14; J gene: TRBJ2-7; clone size: -; D gene: -; CDR3 protein: CASSLSHPGEQYF; CDR3 DNA: TGTGCCAGCAGCCTCTCACATCCTGGCGAGCAGTACTTC
V gene: TRBV28; J gene: TRBJ2-1; clone size: -; D gene: TRBD2; CDR3 protein: CASSPLAGGANEQFF; CDR3 DNA: TGTGCCAGCAGTCCTCTAGCGGGAGGTGCCAATGAGCAGTTCTTC
V gene: TRBV6-5; J gene: TRBJ2-1; clone size: -; D gene: -; CDR3 protein: CASSPGLSSGEQFF; CDR3 DNA: TGTGCCAGCAGCCCGGGACTCTCGTCCGGTGAGCAGTTCTTC
V gene: TRBV5-8; J gene: TRBJ1-2; clone size: few; D gene: -; CDR3 protein: CASSLDRIGYTF; CDR3 DNA: TGTGCCAGCAGCCTAGACCGTATTGGCTACACCTTC
V gene: TRBV25-1; J gene: TRBJ1-2; clone size: -; D gene: -; CDR3 protein: CASSETEGWGYGYTF; CDR3 DNA: TGTGCCAGCAGTGAAACGGAGGGGTGGGGCTATGGCTACACCTTC
V gene: TRBV7-9; J gene: TRBJ2-1; clone size: -; D gene: -; CDR3 protein: CASSLGSWANNEQFF; CDR3 DNA: TGTGCCAGCAGCCTTGGAAGTTGGGCTAACAATGAGCAGTTCTTC
V gene: TRBV27; J gene: TRBJ2-7; clone size: -; D gene: -; CDR3 protein: CASSLVPGVSYEQYF; CDR3 DNA: TGTGCCAGCAGTTTAGTCCCAGGGGTCTCCTACGAGCAGTACTTC
V gene: TRBV2; J gene: TRBJ2-1; clone size: -; D gene: -; CDR3 protein: CASSWNRGGDEQFF; CDR3 DNA: TGTGCCAGCAGTTGGAACAGGGGAGGCGATGAGCAGTTCTTC
V gene: TRBV6-5; J gene: TRBJ2-7; clone size: -; D gene: TRBD1; CDR3 protein: CASSYSRGTGGAKQYF; CDR3 DNA: TGTGCCAGCAGTTACTCGAGAGGGACAGGGGGCGCGAAGCAGTACTTC
V gene: TRBV2; J gene: TRBJ2-7; clone size: few; D gene: TRBD1; CDR3 protein: CASSDGQDHYEQYF; CDR3 DNA: TGTGCCAGCAGTGACGGACAGGATCACTACGAGCAGTACTTC
V gene: TRBV25-1; J gene: TRBJ2-2; clone size: -; D gene: TRBD1; CDR3 protein: CASSEWGQGAVGELFF; CDR3 DNA: TGTGCCAGCAGTGAATGGGGACAGGGAGCGGTCGGGGAGCTGTTTTTT
V gene: TRBV28; J gene: TRBJ1-5; clone size: -; D gene: -; CDR3 protein: CASSFFQVISNQPQHF; CDR3 DNA: TGTGCCAGCAGTTTCTTCCAGGTTATTAGCAATCAGCCCCAGCATTTT
V gene: TRBV7-6; J gene: TRBJ1-2; clone size: -; D gene: -; CDR3 protein: CASSLGSGGYGYTF; CDR3 DNA: TGTGCCAGCAGCTTAGGGTCGGGGGGCTATGGCTACACCTTC
V gene: TRBV29-1; J gene: TRBJ1-2; clone size: once; D gene: TRBD1; CDR3 protein: CSVEGRDRGGIYGYTF; CDR3 DNA: TGCAGCGTTGAAGGCAGGGACAGGGGTGGTATCTATGGCTACACCTTC
V gene: TRBV3-1/TRBV3-2; J gene: TRBJ1-2; clone size: -; D gene: -; CDR3 protein: CASSQGAAGGYTF; CDR3 DNA: TGTGCCAGCAGCCAGGGGGCTGCGGGTGGCTACACCTTC
V gene: TRBV5-1; J gene: TRBJ1-2; clone size: -; D gene: TRBD1; CDR3 protein: CASSSQTGVNYGYTF; CDR3 DNA: TGCGCCAGCAGCTCCCAGACAGGGGTTAACTATGGCTACACCTTC
V gene: TRBV5-1; J gene: TRBJ1-1; clone size: -; D gene: -; CDR3 protein: CASSLVAAMNTEAFF; CDR3 DNA: TGCGCCAGCAGCTTGGTTGCAGCGATGAACACTGAAGCTTTCTTT
V gene: TRBV29-1; J gene: TRBJ2-3; clone size: -; D gene: -; CDR3 protein: CSVSPLASSTDTQYF; CDR3 DNA: TGCAGCGTCTCCCCCCTAGCGTCTAGCACAGATACGCAGTATTTT
V gene: TRBV27; J gene: TRBJ1-6; clone size: -; D gene: -; CDR3 protein: CASSLYNSPLHF; CDR3 DNA: TGTGCCAGCAGTCTCTATAATTCACCCCTCCACTTT
V gene: TRBV19; J gene: TRBJ1-1; clone size: -; D gene: TRBD1; CDR3 protein: CASKAGGTEAFF; CDR3 DNA: TGTGCCAGTAAGGCAGGGGGGACTGAAGCTTTCTTT
V gene: TRBV28; J gene: TRBJ1-2; clone size: -; D gene: TRBD1; CDR3 protein: CASSTQGYGYTF; CDR3 DNA: TGTGCCAGCAGTACACAGGGGTATGGCTACACCTTC
V gene: TRBV2; J gene: TRBJ2-1; clone size: -; D gene: -; CDR3 protein: CASTLDFSSYNEQFF; CDR3 DNA: TGTGCCAGCACCCTCGACTTTAGCTCCTACAATGAGCAGTTCTTC
V gene: TRBV28; J gene: TRBJ1-1; clone size: -; D gene: -; CDR3 protein: CASSSLQEWDTEAFF; CDR3 DNA: TGTGCCAGCAGTTCTTTACAGGAATGGGACACTGAAGCTTTCTTT
V gene: TRBV5-5; J gene: TRBJ1-2; clone size: -; D gene: TRBD1; CDR3 protein: CASRARQGNQDGYTF; CDR3 DNA: TGTGCCAGCAGGGCAAGACAGGGGAATCAGGATGGCTACACCTTC
V gene: TRBV7-9; J gene: TRBJ1-6; clone size: -; D gene: -; CDR3 protein: CASSSGEGSPLHF; CDR3 DNA: TGTGCCAGCAGTTCCGGGGAGGGCTCACCCCTCCACTTT
V gene: TRBV7-2; J gene: TRBJ1-1; clone size: -; D gene: TRBD1; CDR3 protein: CASSLDRANTEAFF; CDR3 DNA: TGTGCCAGCAGCCTCGACAGGGCGAACACTGAAGCTTTCTTT
V gene: TRBV2; J gene: TRBJ1-4; clone size: -; D gene: -; CDR3 protein: CASSVVRILVGEKLFF; CDR3 DNA: TGTGCCAGCAGCGTCGTGAGAATTCTAGTGGGTGAAAAACTGTTTTTT
V gene: TRBV19; J gene: TRBJ1-5; clone size: -; D gene: -; CDR3 protein: CASSSTGNQPQHF; CDR3 DNA: TGTGCCAGTAGTTCCACAGGGAATCAGCCCCAGCATTTT
V gene: TRBV24-1; J gene: TRBJ1-2; clone size: -; D gene: -; CDR3 protein: CATSDAGLSYGYTF; CDR3 DNA: TGTGCCACCAGTGATGCGGGACTGAGCTATGGCTACACCTTC